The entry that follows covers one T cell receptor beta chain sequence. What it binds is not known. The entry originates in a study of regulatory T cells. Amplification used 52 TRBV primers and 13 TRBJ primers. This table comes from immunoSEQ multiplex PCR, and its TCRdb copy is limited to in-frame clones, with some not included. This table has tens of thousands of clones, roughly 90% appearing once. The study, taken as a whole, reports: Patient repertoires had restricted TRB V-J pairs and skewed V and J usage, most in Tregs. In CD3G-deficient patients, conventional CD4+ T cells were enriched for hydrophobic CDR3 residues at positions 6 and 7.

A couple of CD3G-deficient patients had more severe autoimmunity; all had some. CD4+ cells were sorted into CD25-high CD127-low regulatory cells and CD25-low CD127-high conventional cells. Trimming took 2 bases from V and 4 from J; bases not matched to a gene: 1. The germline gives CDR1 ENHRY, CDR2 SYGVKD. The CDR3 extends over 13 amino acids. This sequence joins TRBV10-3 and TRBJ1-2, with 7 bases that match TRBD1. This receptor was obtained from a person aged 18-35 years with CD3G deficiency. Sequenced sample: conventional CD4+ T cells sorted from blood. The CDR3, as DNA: TGTGCCATCAGTGAGCCAGGGGGCTATGGCTACACCTTC. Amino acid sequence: CAISEPGGYGYTF.